One sample yielded the 14 T cell receptor beta chains listed below, sequenced in a study of cytomegalovirus exposure and HLA in healthy donors. Libraries were prepared by immunoSEQ multiplex PCR; TCRdb keeps only in-frame clonotypes and omits some of them. The sample contains 330,000 or so clones, 80% to 90% of which appear only once. The sample taken for sequencing was PBMCs. All receptors derive from a woman under 30 in good health and CMV-seronegative.

The V and J genes are TRBV5-4 and TRBJ2-7, with D possibly being TRBD1 (7 bases). The CDR3 spans 13 residues. V lost 7 bases, J lost 6 bases, and 17 bases lay in between. Germline V gives CDR1 SGHNT, CDR2 YYREEE (reference sequence). DNA of the CDR3: TGTGCCAGCGGGACAGCCCTACTAGCCGAGCAGTACTTC. Translation gives CASGTALLAEQYF.

The chain has TRBV29-1 and TRBJ1-2; 9 nucleotides agree with TRBD1. The germline gives CDR1 SQVTM, CDR2 ANQGSEA. The CDR3 extends over 12 amino acids. The J segment lost 8 bases and the V segment lost 1 base, leaving 2 bases of the junction unmatched. The CDR3 sequence is CSVEGQGGGYTF. The CDR3, as DNA: TGCAGCGTTGAAGGACAGGGGGGAGGCTACACCTTC.

The rearrangement links TRBV4-3 to TRBJ2-3; a weak D match, TRBD1 (7 bases). This CDR3 comprises 15 residues. Germline loops: CDR1 LGHNA, CDR2 YSLEER. V lost 0 bases and J 6 bases, leaving 13 bases between the germline ends. The CDR3 DNA reads TGCGCCAGCAGCCAAGATTCCAGGGGGGCCGATACGCAGTATTTT. It encodes CASSQDSRGADTQYF.

The chain joins TRBV6-5 to TRBJ2-1; the match to TRBD2 covers 8 bases. After removal of 6 bases from V and 0 bases from J, the junction contained 4 bases not matched to a gene. The germline gives CDR1 MNHEY, CDR2 SVGAGI. The CDR3 consists of 15 residues. In nucleotides, the CDR3 is TGTGCCAGCAGCAATAGCGGGAACTCCTACAATGAGCAGTTCTTC. Translated, it gives CASSNSGNSYNEQFF.

This chain links TRBV5-4 with TRBJ2-1; D is perhaps TRBD2 (6 bases). This CDR3 is 14 amino acids long. V gave up 0 bases and J gave up 5 bases, with 9 bases separating them. The germline gives CDR1 SGHNT, CDR2 YYREEE (reference sequence). The chain's CDR3 is CASSLDGGNNEQFF. In nucleotides, the CDR3 is TGTGCCAGCAGCTTGGACGGGGGAAACAATGAGCAGTTCTTC.

The gene calls are TRBV7-8 and TRBJ1-2, with TRBD1 matching 7 bases. In germline, CDR1 is SGHVS, CDR2 FQNEAQ. V dropped 8 bases and J dropped 3; count of bases not matched to a gene: 3. This CDR3 is 12 amino acids long. The CDR3 here is CASLGTDYGYTF. The CDR3 DNA follows: TGTGCCAGCCTGGGGACAGACTATGGCTACACCTTC.

This clone has only a few counts. This chain joins TRBV29-1 and TRBJ2-2; 7 nucleotides agree with TRBD1. This CDR3 has 12 amino acids. Germline trimming cut 7 bases from V and 5 bases from J; bases unmatched to any gene: 4. Germline V gives CDR1 SQVTM, CDR2 ANQGSEA. The CDR3 sequence is CSGQGRTGELFF. CDR3 nucleotide sequence: TGCAGCGGACAGGGAAGGACCGGGGAGCTGTTTTTT.

The V gene is TRBV28, the J gene TRBJ1-1; TRBD1 matches at 7 bases. V dropped 5 bases and J dropped 2; count of bases not matched to a gene: 5. Germline CDR1 and CDR2: MDHEN and SYDVKM. The CDR3 totals 14 residues. The CDR3 region has the DNA TGTGCCAGCAGTCCCGGGGACAGAAACACTGAAGCTTTCTTT. Its translation: CASSPGDRNTEAFF.

The chain employs TRBV4-3 and TRBJ2-5; TRBD1 might be the D (7 bases). This CDR3 comprises 15 residues. In germline, CDR1 is LGHNA, CDR2 YSLEER. Between the trimmed V and J ends, which lost 1 base and 5 bases, there was a span of 14 bases. The CDR3 here is CASSQGQGGGETQYF. The CDR3 DNA sequence: TGCGCCAGCAGCCAAGGACAGGGCGGAGGGGAGACCCAGTACTTC.

The chain carries TRBV5-4 and TRBJ2-5; 8 bases are shared with TRBD1. The CDR3 covers 14 residues. Trimming at V came to 4 bases and at J to 2 bases, leaving 4 bases not matched to a gene. Germline CDR1 SGHNT, CDR2 YYREEE (reference sequence). The CDR3 region is CASSQRTGQETQYF. DNA of the CDR3: TGTGCCAGCAGCCAGCGGACAGGGCAAGAGACCCAGTACTTC.

The chain carries TRBV27 and TRBJ1-4, with TRBD1 matching 11 bases. Germline values: CDR1 MNHEY, CDR2 SMNVEV (reference sequence). V shed 3 bases, J shed 8 bases, and the junction held 8 bases outside the gene matches. There are 16 residues in the CDR3. This chain's CDR3 is CASSLWTGGAGEKLFF. The DNA for the CDR3 is TGTGCCAGCAGTTTGTGGACAGGGGGCGCCGGGGAAAAACTGTTTTTT.

V usage is TRBV7-6 and J usage is TRBJ2-7; 7 bases agree with TRBD2. CDR1 is SGHVS, CDR2 FNYEAQ, per germline. V was clipped by 5 bases and J by 3 bases; unmatched bases: 10. The CDR3 contains 15 residues. CDR3 amino acids: CASSVRGGSSYEQYF. DNA of the CDR3: TGTGCCAGCAGCGTACGGGGAGGGAGTAGCTACGAGCAGTACTTC. The full variable domain, in which reference TRBV7-6 and TRBJ2-7 provide the parts outside the CDR3, is GAGVSQSPRYKVTKRGQDVALRCDPISGHVSLYWYRQALGQGPEFLTYFNYEAQQDKSGLPNDRFSAERPEGSISTLTIQRTEQRDSAMYRCASSVRGGSSYEQYFGPGTRLTVT.

J is TRBJ2-2 and V is TRBV27; 7 bases agree with TRBD2. The junction had 1 base not matched to a gene; V was cut back by 0 bases and J by 3 bases. CDR1 is MNHEY and CDR2 is SMNVEV in the germline V gene (reference sequence). There are 15 residues in the CDR3. CDR3 sequence reads: CASSLSGRYTGELFF. In nucleotides, the CDR3 is TGTGCCAGCAGTTTATCCGGGAGGTACACCGGGGAGCTGTTTTTT.

The chain recombines TRBV5-6 with TRBJ2-7; D possibly corresponds to TRBD1 (5 bases). The germline V and J ends were trimmed by 3 bases and 3 bases, with 10 bases remaining between them. The CDR3 contains 13 residues. Looked up from germline, CDR1 is SGHDT and CDR2 is YYEEEE. CDR3 in DNA: TGTGCCAGCAGCTCTGGACATTACTACGAGCAGTACTTC. Protein: CASSSGHYYEQYF.